This TCR beta chain emerged from a study of high-grade serous ovarian cancer treatment subgroups. The overall study: Samples averaged about 15,000 reads and several thousand unique TCR beta rearrangements.

Overall study results and limits: Tumors within one patient showed repertoire similarity of roughly 0.1 to 0.85. Only CDR3 was analyzed; CDR1 and CDR2 were not. Bulk tumor TCR sequencing gave no spatial information.

Tumor samples were taken before definitive surgery or chemotherapy. Per the germline V gene, CDR1 is MRHNA and CDR2 is SNTAGT. The CDR3 covers 15 residues. V was cut by 0 bases and J by 10 bases, with 13 bases left in between. Assay used: immunoSEQ multiplex PCR; TCRdb lists only in-frame clones, some missing. There are 3,000 to 4,000 clones in the sample; around 79% occur only once, and 9% lies in the top ten. To note about this clone: Its antigen is unidentified.

Sample: tumor tissue. This TCR came from a human donor with high-grade serous ovarian cancer. The chain recombines TRBV6-4 with TRBJ1-6; D might be TRBD1 (6 bases). The CDR3 loop reads CASSDSMGHGSPLHF. DNA of the CDR3: TGTGCCAGCAGTGACTCGATGGGACACGGATCACCCCTCCACTTT.